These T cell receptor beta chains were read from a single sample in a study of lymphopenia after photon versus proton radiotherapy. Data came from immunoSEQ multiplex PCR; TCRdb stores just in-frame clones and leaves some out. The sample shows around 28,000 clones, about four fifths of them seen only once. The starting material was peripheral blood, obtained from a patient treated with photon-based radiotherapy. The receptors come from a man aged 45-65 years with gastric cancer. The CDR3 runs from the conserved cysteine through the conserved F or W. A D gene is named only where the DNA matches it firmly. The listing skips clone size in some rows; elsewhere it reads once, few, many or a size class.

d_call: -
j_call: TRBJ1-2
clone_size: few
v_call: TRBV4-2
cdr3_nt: TGTGCCAGCAGCCAAGTGAACCTTGACTATGGCTACACCTTC
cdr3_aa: CASSQVNLDYGYTF

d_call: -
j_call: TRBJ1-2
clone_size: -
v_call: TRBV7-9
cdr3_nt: TGTGCCAGCCCCGAGGGTCTGGGGGCGGCCGACTATGGCTACACCTTC
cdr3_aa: CASPEGLGAADYGYTF

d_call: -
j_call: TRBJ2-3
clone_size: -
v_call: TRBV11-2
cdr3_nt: TGTGCCAGCAGCTTAGTCTCGTTCACAGATACGCAGTATTTT
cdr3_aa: CASSLVSFTDTQYF

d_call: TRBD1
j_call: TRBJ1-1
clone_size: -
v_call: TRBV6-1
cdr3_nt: TGTGCCAGCAGTCGGGACAGAGACACTGAAGCTTTCTTT
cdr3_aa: CASSRDRDTEAFF

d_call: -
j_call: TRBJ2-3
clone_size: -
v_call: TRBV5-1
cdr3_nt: TGCGCCAGCAGCTTAGGGGGCACAGATACGCAGTATTTT
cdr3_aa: CASSLGGTDTQYF

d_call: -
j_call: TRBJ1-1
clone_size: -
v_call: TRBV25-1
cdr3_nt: TGTGCCAGCAGTGATCAGGGGTGGCACACTGAAGCTTTCTTT
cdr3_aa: CASSDQGWHTEAFF

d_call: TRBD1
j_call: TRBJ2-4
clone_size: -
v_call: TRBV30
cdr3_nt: TGTGCCTGGGTACCCGGACAGGGTAACATTCAGTACTTC
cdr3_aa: CAWVPGQGNIQYF

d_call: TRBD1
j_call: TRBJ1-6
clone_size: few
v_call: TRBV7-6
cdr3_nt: TGTGCCAGCAGCTTAGGACAGGGGACGAATTCACCCCTCCACTTT
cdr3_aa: CASSLGQGTNSPLHF

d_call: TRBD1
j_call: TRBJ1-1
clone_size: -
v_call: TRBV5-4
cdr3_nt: TGTGCCAGCAAGACAGGGGCGAATATTGGCACTGAAGCTTTCTTT
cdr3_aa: CASKTGANIGTEAFF

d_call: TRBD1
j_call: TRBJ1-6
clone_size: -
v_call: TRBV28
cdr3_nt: TGTGCCAGCAGAAGCCCGGGACAGGGGGTTTCACCCCTCCACTTT
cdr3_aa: CASRSPGQGVSPLHF

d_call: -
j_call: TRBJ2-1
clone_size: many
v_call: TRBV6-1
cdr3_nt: TGTGCCACCACGCGGGACTTGTACAATGAGCAGTTCTTC
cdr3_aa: CATTRDLYNEQFF

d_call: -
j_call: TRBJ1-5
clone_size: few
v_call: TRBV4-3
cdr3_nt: TGCGCCAGCAGCCAAGGAGCGGACGGCAATCAGCCCCAGCATTTT
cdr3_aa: CASSQGADGNQPQHF

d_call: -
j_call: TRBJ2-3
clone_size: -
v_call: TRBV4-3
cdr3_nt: TGCGCCAGCAGCCACCGAGAGGGAGCTAGACTTGTAACAGATACGCAGTATTTT
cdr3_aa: CASSHREGARLVTDTQYF

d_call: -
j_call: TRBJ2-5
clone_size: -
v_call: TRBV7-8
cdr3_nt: TGTGCCAGCAGCCTCATGATCCAAGAGACCCAGTACTTC
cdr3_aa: CASSLMIQETQYF